This T cell receptor beta chain was retrieved from a study of cytomegalovirus exposure and HLA in healthy donors. The study's findings and limits: In an earlier analysis, in 587 donors, most V segments appeared productive either ~90% or ~30% of the time.

PCR employed 60 Vbeta and 13 Jbeta primers. Profiled with immunoSEQ multiplex PCR; TCRdb holds only in-frame clones, not every one. The table records around 180,000 clones, more than 65% of them present only once. Germline values: CDR1 SGHVS, CDR2 FNYEAQ. Between the trimmed V and J ends, which lost 4 bases and 0 bases, there was a span of 9 bases. CDR3 length: 14 amino acids. Details on this clone: No antigen is known for it.

This receptor was identified in a woman between 25 and 40 years old in good health and CMV-seropositive. V is TRBV7-6 and J is TRBJ2-5; D might be TRBD2 (6 bases). Sequencing was carried out using PBMCs. The CDR3 protein is CASSYSGYQETQYF. The CDR3 nucleotides are TGTGCCAGCAGCTACAGCGGGTACCAAGAGACCCAGTACTTC.